What follows are 17 T cell receptor beta chains derived from one specimen sequenced in a study of PD-L1 blockade in urothelial cancer. Method: immunoSEQ multiplex PCR; TCRdb's copy keeps in-frame clones and lacks some. The table lists 75,000 to 95,000 clones, 80% to 95% of them singletons, with about 0.94% in the top ten. As to time point: peripheral blood 6 weeks after treatment start. This material consisted of PBMCs, taken around atezolizumab (anti-PD-L1) treatment. All receptors come from a woman at least 80 years old with urothelial cancer.

J is TRBJ2-1 and V is TRBV25-1; D remains ambiguous. V lost 7 bases, J lost 8 bases, and 12 bases lay in between. The CDR3 runs to 12 residues. Germline CDR1 reads MGHDK; CDR2 reads SYGVNS. The CDR3: CASTYSGDEQFF. The CDR3 DNA reads as TGTGCCAGCACCTACTCAGGCGATGAGCAGTTCTTC.

V is TRBV30 and J is TRBJ2-7; D may be TRBD2 (5 bases). The V gene lost 7 bases and the J gene lost 1 base, with 20 bases spanning the gap. The CDR3 consists of 15 residues. In germline, CDR1 is GTSNPN, CDR2 SVGIG (reference sequence). The CDR3 DNA follows: TGTGCCTTCAACTCGGCCGGGATCCAATCCTACGAGCAGTACTTC. Encoded protein: CAFNSAGIQSYEQYF.

The rearrangement links TRBV7-3 to TRBJ2-1, with a possible D match to TRBD2 (6 bases). CDR3 length: 14 residues. V lost 5 bases and J lost 2, with 10 bases in between. Germline V lookup: CDR1 SGHTA, CDR2 FQGTGA. CDR3 coding DNA: TGTGCCAGCAGCCAGGGACTGGCCTACAATGAGCAGTTCTTC. Its translation: CASSQGLAYNEQFF.

V and J are TRBV12-5 and TRBJ2-5, with 7 nucleotides matching TRBD1. Trimming at V came to 7 bases and at J to 4 bases, leaving 12 bases not matched to a gene. This CDR3 spans 15 amino acids. Germline loops: CDR1 LGHNT, CDR2 FRNRAP. The CDR3 sequence is CASAAAGGPSETQYF. For the CDR3, the DNA is TGTGCTAGTGCCGCTGCAGGGGGTCCATCAGAGACCCAGTACTTC.

This chain connects TRBV5-1 to TRBJ2-1; D possibly corresponds to TRBD2 (6 bases). The CDR3 loop spans 15 amino acids. V lost 0 bases and J lost 5, with 12 bases in between. Germline V gene data show CDR1 as SGHRS and CDR2 as YFSETQ. CDR3 region: CASSLEGRSHNEQFF. Written as DNA, the CDR3 is TGCGCCAGCAGCTTGGAGGGGAGGTCCCACAATGAGCAGTTCTTC.

The rearrangement joins TRBV27 to TRBJ1-2, with D hard to call. The CDR3 loop spans 15 amino acids. Germline CDR1 MNHEY, CDR2 SMNVEV (reference sequence). The germline V and J ends were trimmed by 1 base and 4 bases, with 13 bases remaining between them. The CDR3 bases are TGTGCCAGCAGTTTATATCCGAGGGAGGCCTATGGCTACACCTTC. Translated: CASSLYPREAYGYTF.

The chain carries TRBV7-8 and TRBJ2-2, with D perhaps matching TRBD2 (6 bases). Germline V gene sequence: CDR1 SGHVS, CDR2 FQNEAQ. The CDR3 sequence is 22 residues long. V lost 0 bases and J lost 0, with 26 bases in between. In DNA form, the CDR3 reads TGTGCCAGCAGCTTAGCGAGGTTTCTGGGAGGAATCGGAAGGGCGAACACCGGGGAGCTGTTTTTT. It specifies CASSLARFLGGIGRANTGELFF.

The chain is built from TRBV11-3 and TRBJ2-7; tentatively, D is TRBD2 (5 bases). Trimming stripped 0 bases from V and 3 bases from J, with 15 bases between. The CDR3 covers 16 residues. Germline V CDR1 and CDR2: SGHNT, YENEEA. The CDR3 DNA follows: TGTGCCAGCAGCTTAGACTCTAGGGCCGCGGGCTACGAGCAGTACTTC. This codes for CASSLDSRAAGYEQYF.

This chain links TRBV7-8 with TRBJ1-1; the D is unclear. The germline gives CDR1 SGHVS, CDR2 FQNEAQ. V lost 5 bases and J lost 4, with 14 bases in between. The CDR3 length is 14 residues. The CDR3 DNA follows: TGTGCCAGCAGCCCCGGCGGGAGCGCCACTGAAGCTTTCTTT. It is translated as CASSPGGSATEAFF.

The rearrangement joins TRBV5-1 to TRBJ1-1; D might be TRBD1 (6 bases). The CDR3 has 16 residues. Germline CDR1 and CDR2: SGHRS and YFSETQ. V was trimmed by 0 bases and J by 1 base, leaving 13 bases between them. The CDR3 reads CASSLAGTRGNTEAFF. The CDR3 coding sequence is TGCGCCAGCAGCTTGGCCGGGACCAGGGGGAACACTGAAGCTTTCTTT. Looking up the rest from reference TRBV5-1 and TRBJ1-1 gives the full variable domain: KAGVTQTPRYLIKTRGQQVTLSCSPISGHRSVSWYQQTPGQGLQFLFEYFSETQRNKGNFPGRFSGRQFSNSRSEMNVSTLELGDSALYLCASSLAGTRGNTEAFFGQGTRLTVV.

The CDR3 bases are TGTGCCAGCAGGACAGGGGCGCGTGAGCAGTTCTTC. It translates to CASRTGAREQFF. The chain has TRBV27 and TRBJ2-1; 8 nucleotides align to TRBD1. V gave up 6 bases and J gave up 9 bases; unmatched junction bases: 4. This CDR3 is 12 amino acids long. Germline V CDR1 and CDR2: MNHEY, SMNVEV (reference sequence).

The V gene is TRBV18, the J gene TRBJ1-4; 9 bases align to TRBD1. Germline V lookup: CDR1 KGHSH, CDR2 LQKENI. J lost 5 bases, V lost 3 bases, and 7 bases had no gene match. This CDR3 has 16 amino acids. The CDR3, as DNA: TGTGCCAGCTCACCGGGACAGGGTGGTGGAAATGAAAAACTGTTTTTT. It specifies CASSPGQGGGNEKLFF.

The rearrangement joins TRBV5-4 to TRBJ2-3; 8 bases align to TRBD1. The CDR3 covers 15 residues. Germline V gene lookup returns CDR1 SGHNT and CDR2 YYREEE (reference sequence). J lost 4 bases, V lost 5 bases, and 9 bases had no gene match. The CDR3 nucleotides read TGTGCCAGCAGTCCCGGACAGGGCGCATCAGATACGCAGTATTTT. This translates into CASSPGQGASDTQYF. The full variable domain, completed using reference TRBV5-4 and TRBJ2-3, is ETGVTQSPTHLIKTRGQQVTLRCSSQSGHNTVSWYQQALGQGPQFIFQYYREEENGRGNFPPRFSGLQFPNYSSELNVNALELDDSALYLCASSPGQGASDTQYFGPGTRLTVL.

This clone was seen once. CDR3 nucleotide sequence: TGTGCCAGCAGTACGGAGGACCCAAATGGCTACACCTTC. It yields the protein CASSTEDPNGYTF. V is TRBV28 and J is TRBJ1-2, with D hard to call. The CDR3 runs to 13 residues. With 5 bases removed from V and 6 bases from J, the gap between germline ends came to 13 bases. Germline CDR1 and CDR2: MDHEN and SYDVKM.

The chain employs TRBV29-1 and TRBJ2-1; unclear D gene. This CDR3 contains 10 residues. V lost 8 bases and J lost 8, with 10 bases in between. Germline values: CDR1 SQVTM, CDR2 ANQGSEA. The CDR3 here is CSIRGYEQFF. The CDR3, as DNA: TGCAGCATACGAGGTTATGAGCAGTTCTTC.

The chain uses TRBV27 and TRBJ2-5, with TRBD2 matching over 12 bases. Germline CDR1 MNHEY, CDR2 SMNVEV (reference sequence). J lost 4 bases, V lost 0 bases, and 27 bases had no gene match. The CDR3 length is 24 residues. The CDR3 is CASSLSYRGRLAGGPDPPLETQYF. CDR3 nucleotides: TGTGCCAGCAGTTTATCGTACAGGGGGAGGCTAGCGGGAGGGCCGGATCCTCCTTTAGAGACCCAGTACTTC.

The chain joins TRBV5-1 to TRBJ2-5; possible D gene TRBD1, 6 bases. Per the germline V gene, CDR1 is SGHRS and CDR2 is YFSETQ. The CDR3 consists of 14 residues. Trimming cost V 4 bases and J 5 bases, with 15 bases left between them. CDR3 nucleotide sequence: TGCGCCAGCAGCGAGAACAGGGTTGGTGAGACCCAGTACTTC. Translated: CASSENRVGETQYF.